Presented here are 7 T cell receptor beta chains from one specimen sequenced in a study of graft-versus-host responses after intestinal transplantation. Antigens for these TCRs are unknown. Repertoires were generated with immunoSEQ multiplex PCR, while TCRdb's copy carries only in-frame clones and drops some. The sample lists over 45,000 clones, 89% occurring once. Sequenced material: unstimulated CD4+ T cells sorted from spleen or lymph node cells, taken before transplant. The receptors here all came from a human donor who was the organ donor for an intestinal transplant.

This clone was observed a handful of times. DNA of the CDR3: TGTGCCAGCAGTTACTCGGGAGCAGGCGAGCAGTACTTC. Translated, it gives CASSYSGAGEQYF. The chain has TRBV6-6 and TRBJ2-7; D may be TRBD2 (5 bases). CDR3 size: 13 residues. V dropped 0 bases and J dropped 6 bases, with 9 bases sitting between them. Looked up from germline, CDR1 is MNHNY and CDR2 is SVGAGI (reference sequence).

The rearrangement joins TRBV6-1 to TRBJ1-2, with 7 bases matching TRBD1. The germline gives CDR1 MNHNS, CDR2 SASEGT. The CDR3 totals 13 residues. V lost 6 bases, J lost 3 bases, and 4 bases stayed unmatched. The CDR3, as DNA: TGTGCCAGCAGCCTCGACAGGGACTATGGCTACACCTTC. It specifies CASSLDRDYGYTF.

The chain carries TRBV6-1 and TRBJ1-2; D not resolved. The CDR3 loop spans 13 amino acids. In germline, CDR1 is MNHNS, CDR2 SASEGT. The V and J ends lost 5 bases and 8 bases respectively, with 15 bases between them. The CDR3 bases are TGTGCCAGCAGTCCCCCCAAAGGAGACGGCTACACCTTC. It translates to CASSPPKGDGYTF.

The gene calls are TRBV9 and TRBJ2-3; D is unclear. This CDR3 has 15 residues. The V gene's germline CDR1 is SGDLS and CDR2 YYNGEE. Between the trimmed V and J ends, which lost 4 bases and 2 bases, there was a span of 14 bases. Here the CDR3 reads CASSFGSKDTDTQYF. For the CDR3, the DNA is TGTGCCAGCAGCTTCGGTTCCAAAGACACAGATACGCAGTATTTT.

This chain links TRBV28 with TRBJ2-5; D gene unclear. Germline V gene sequence: CDR1 MDHEN, CDR2 SYDVKM. This CDR3 spans 12 amino acids. The ends were cut back, 6 bases at V and 3 bases at J, with 8 bases in the middle. The CDR3 loop reads CASRQTEETQYF. CDR3 DNA sequence: TGTGCCAGCAGACAGACCGAAGAGACCCAGTACTTC.

The chain joins TRBV5-6 to TRBJ2-3, with TRBD2 identical over 13 bases. J was trimmed by 3 bases and V by 9 bases; bases with no gene match: 7. The CDR3 length is 15 residues. Germline lookup yields CDR1 SGHDT and CDR2 YYEEEE. CDR3 sequence reads: CATNGLAGVTDTQYF. Here the CDR3 DNA reads TGTGCCACCAATGGACTAGCGGGAGTGACAGATACGCAGTATTTT.

The chain has TRBV11-3 and TRBJ2-5; unclear D gene. V lost 2 bases and J lost 5, with 9 bases in between. Germline CDR1 SGHNT, CDR2 YENEEA. The CDR3 runs 13 residues. The CDR3 DNA reads as TGTGCCAGCAGCTTACGGGTTTCTGAGACCCAGTACTTC. Translation gives CASSLRVSETQYF.